One and the same sample provided the 5 T cell receptor beta chains below, sequenced in a study of cytomegalovirus exposure and HLA in healthy donors. PCR involved 60 Vbeta and 13 Jbeta primers. Assay: immunoSEQ multiplex PCR; the TCRdb copy retains only in-frame clones and omits some. The repertoire has about 120,000 clones, approximately 66% of them found once; the top ten carry more than 6.5%. The specimen was PBMCs. These receptor sequences come from a woman between 40 and 55 years old in good health and CMV-seropositive.

The chain uses TRBV5-1 and TRBJ2-1, with TRBD2 identical over 13 bases. The V segment lost 2 bases and the J segment 6 bases; nucleotides outside the gene matches: 5. Germline loops: CDR1 SGHRS, CDR2 YFSETQ. CDR3 length: 16 residues. CDR3 in amino acids: CASSFLTSGRLNEQFF. The CDR3 bases are TGCGCCAGCAGCTTCCTGACTAGCGGGAGGCTCAATGAGCAGTTCTTC.

As DNA, the CDR3 is TGTGCCAGCAGCCGAAGGGACATCCAAGAGACCCAGTACTTC. Residues: CASSRRDIQETQYF. This chain joins TRBV11-2 and TRBJ2-5; TRBD1 is a possible D gene (6 bases). V gave up 5 bases and J gave up 1 base, with 11 bases separating them. The germline V gene has CDR1 SGHAT and CDR2 FQNNGV. The CDR3 consists of 14 residues.

This clone has just one count. The chain uses TRBV4-2 and TRBJ1-4; no firm D call. In germline, CDR1 is LGHNA, CDR2 YNFKEQ. This CDR3 is 15 amino acids long. V lost 4 bases and J lost 0, with 9 bases in between. The CDR3 region has the DNA TGTGCCAGCAGCCGAGGAGAAGCAACTAATGAAAAACTGTTTTTT. Translating it yields CASSRGEATNEKLFF.

DNA of the CDR3: TGTGCCAGTAGTAAAGGGGTGGACTATGGCTACACCTTC. Its translation is CASSKGVDYGYTF. The chain joins TRBV19 to TRBJ1-2, with a tentative D call TRBD1 (5 bases). The CDR3 is made up of 13 amino acids. Looked up from germline, CDR1 is LNHDA and CDR2 is SQIVND (reference sequence). V was trimmed by 4 bases and J by 3 bases, leaving 9 bases between them.

The rearrangement uses TRBV11-3 and TRBJ2-7; D is unresolved. The V end was cut by 5 bases, the J end by 0 bases, with 23 bases between. This CDR3 region has 18 residues. CDR1 and CDR2 from the germline V gene are SGHNT and YENEEA. The CDR3 protein is CASSSDHLAKISSYEQYF. CDR3 nucleotides: TGTGCCAGCAGCAGCGACCATCTGGCCAAGATAAGCTCCTACGAGCAGTACTTC. The full variable domain, completed using reference TRBV11-3 and TRBJ2-7, is EAGVVQSPRYKIIEKKQPVAFWCNPISGHNTLYWYLQNLGQGPELLIRYENEEAVDDSQLPKDRFSAERLKGVDSTLKIQPAELGDSAVYLCASSSDHLAKISSYEQYFGPGTRLTVT.